The 25 T cell receptor beta chains below all came from one sample that was sequenced in a study of cytomegalovirus exposure and HLA in healthy donors (dated by TCRdb to about 2017). The library was produced with the immunoSEQ multiplex PCR assay. The multiplex PCR relied on a mix of 60 forward primers for TCR Vbeta segments and 13 reverse primers for TCR Jbeta segments. TCRdb holds this immuneACCESS table with in-frame rearrangements only. Some clones are missing; in checked studies, unresolved V genes explain under half, and the rest has no known cause. Here the sample has fewer than 200,000 clones; approximately 80% occur a single time. Roughly 0.69% of the sample comes from the top ten. The source material was PBMCs. The receptors shown here come from a woman aged 18-35 years in good health and CMV-seronegative.

This clone was found once. V gene TRBV6-1 combines with J gene TRBJ1-2, with no clear D. Germline V gene sequence: CDR1 MNHNS, CDR2 SASEGT. V dropped 0 bases and J dropped 7 bases, with 6 bases sitting between them. The CDR3 spans 12 residues. CDR3 DNA sequence: TGTGCCAGCAGTGAAGCCGGCGGTGGCTACACCTTC. This sequence encodes CASSEAGGGYTF.

The chain uses TRBV28 and TRBJ1-5; a possible D gene is TRBD1 (5 bases). Germline loops: CDR1 MDHEN, CDR2 SYDVKM. CDR3 length equals 14 residues. V gave up 11 bases and J gave up 3 bases, with 17 bases separating them. CDR3 loop: CASGDRLINQPQHF. As DNA, the CDR3 is TGTGCCTCGGGGGACCGACTTATCAATCAGCCCCAGCATTTT.

The chain joins TRBV19 to TRBJ2-5; TRBD1 is a possible D gene (6 bases). V dropped 1 base and J dropped 6 bases, with 9 bases sitting between them. CDR3 length: 13 amino acids. The germline V gene has CDR1 LNHDA and CDR2 SQIVND (reference sequence). Here the CDR3 reads CASSIAGAQTQYF. Written as DNA, the CDR3 is TGTGCCAGTAGTATAGCAGGGGCGCAGACCCAGTACTTC.

V and J are TRBV28 and TRBJ2-7; TRBD2 is a possible D gene (6 bases). The V end was cut by 7 bases, the J end by 2 bases, with 15 bases between. This CDR3 spans 14 amino acids. CDR1 is MDHEN and CDR2 is SYDVKM in the germline V gene. CDR3 sequence: CASKNPGLAYEQYF. The CDR3 DNA sequence: TGTGCCAGCAAGAACCCGGGACTGGCCTACGAGCAGTACTTC. Filled out from reference TRBV28 and TRBJ2-7, the complete variable domain reads DVKVTQSSRYLVKRTGEKVFLECVQDMDHENMFWYRQDPGLGLRLIYFSYDVKMKEKGDIPEGYSVSREKKERFSLILESASTNQTSMYLCASKNPGLAYEQYFGPGTRLTVT.

This chain connects TRBV13 to TRBJ2-7, with TRBD1 matching 11 bases. Germline trimming cut 4 bases from V and 3 bases from J; bases unmatched to any gene: 5. This CDR3 has 15 amino acids. Germline V gives CDR1 PRHDT, CDR2 FYEKMQ (reference sequence). The CDR3 here is CASSWSGTGGYEQYF. The CDR3 coding sequence is TGTGCCAGCAGCTGGAGCGGGACAGGGGGCTACGAGCAGTACTTC.

The chain is built from TRBV5-4 and TRBJ1-5; D remains unclear. This CDR3 has 14 residues. V was shortened by 0 bases and J by 0 bases, with 4 bases between the two germline ends. The germline V gene has CDR1 SGHNT and CDR2 YYREEE (reference sequence). The CDR3 loop is CASSLAPSNQPQHF. CDR3 nucleotide sequence: TGTGCCAGCAGCTTGGCTCCTAGCAATCAGCCCCAGCATTTT.

The V gene is TRBV4-1, the J gene TRBJ2-5; 8 bases are a match to TRBD2. CDR1 MGHRA and CDR2 YSYEKL come from the germline V gene. CDR3 length: 17 amino acids. Trimming took 6 bases from V and 11 from J; bases not matched to a gene: 23. The CDR3 loop reads CASSFTEIAGTRDEQYF. CDR3 sequence (DNA): TGCGCCAGCAGTTTTACTGAAATAGCGGGAACCAGGGATGAGCAGTACTTC.

The chain employs TRBV4-3 and TRBJ2-6; 7 nucleotides line up with TRBD1. CDR3 length: 17 amino acids. In germline, CDR1 is LGHNA, CDR2 YSLEER. Trimming cost V 1 base and J 4 bases; bases outside gene matches: 7. This CDR3 reads CASSQALTGMGANVLTF. CDR3 bases: TGCGCCAGCAGCCAAGCCCTGACAGGGATGGGGGCCAACGTCCTGACTTTC.

This clone was recorded a few times. This chain connects TRBV5-4 to TRBJ2-7, with 8 nucleotides matching TRBD1. Germline CDR1 is SGHNT and CDR2 is YYREEE (reference sequence). The CDR3 extends over 16 amino acids. V lost 0 bases and J lost 0; bases outside the gene matches: 5. The CDR3 here is CASSLGTGYGSYEQYF. CDR3 DNA sequence: TGTGCCAGCAGCTTGGGGACAGGGTATGGCTCCTACGAGCAGTACTTC.

V gene TRBV7-8 combines with J gene TRBJ2-1; 12 bases are a match to TRBD2. The V gene end was trimmed by 5 bases and the J gene end by 10 bases; junction bases not matched to a gene: 3. This CDR3 contains 13 residues. Germline CDR1 is SGHVS and CDR2 is FQNEAQ. The CDR3 spells CASSVTSGREQFF. The CDR3 nucleotides are TGTGCCAGCAGCGTGACTAGCGGGAGAGAGCAGTTCTTC.

This clone has just one count. V gene TRBV29-1 combines with J gene TRBJ2-1, with TRBD1 identical over 10 bases. Germline V lookup: CDR1 SQVTM, CDR2 ANQGSEA. This CDR3 comprises 16 residues. V was pared by 3 bases and J by 4 bases, with 9 bases of the junction left unmatched. CDR3 nucleotide sequence: TGCAGCGTTGATGGGCCCCGGGACAGGGGATACAATGAGCAGTTCTTC. Translated, it gives CSVDGPRDRGYNEQFF.

The genes are TRBV4-3 and TRBJ2-1, with TRBD1 matching 8 bases. With V trimmed by 3 bases and J by 0 bases, 4 bases remained unmatched. The germline CDR1 and CDR2 sequences are LGHNA and YSLEER. This CDR3 comprises 16 residues. The CDR3 is CASSHTDRVSYNEQFF. CDR3 nucleotide sequence: TGCGCCAGCAGCCATACGGACAGGGTCTCCTACAATGAGCAGTTCTTC.

The V gene is TRBV11-3, the J gene TRBJ2-1; D gene uncertain. V lost 3 bases to trimming and J lost 5 bases, with 14 bases between them. CDR3 length: 15 amino acids. Germline-derived CDR1 and CDR2 are SGHNT and YENEEA. This CDR3 is CASSFGSLVNNEQFF. The CDR3 DNA reads TGTGCCAGCAGCTTCGGGTCCCTAGTAAACAATGAGCAGTTCTTC.

This clone was seen a few times. This rearrangement joins TRBV6-1 to TRBJ2-2; 7 positions agree with TRBD1. Trimming took 7 bases from V and 3 from J; bases not matched to a gene: 5. Germline CDR1 MNHNS, CDR2 SASEGT. The CDR3 sequence is 14 residues long. This CDR3 reads CASNFDRDTGELFF. The CDR3 DNA follows: TGTGCCAGCAATTTCGACAGGGACACCGGGGAGCTGTTTTTT.

The gene calls are TRBV6-1 and TRBJ2-2, with 9 bases matching TRBD1. Trimming cost V 8 bases and J 7 bases; bases outside gene matches: 11. Germline CDR1 and CDR2: MNHNS and SASEGT. The CDR3 totals 15 residues. The CDR3 is CASLDRTGEGGELFF. In nucleotides, the CDR3 is TGTGCCAGCCTTGATCGGACAGGGGAGGGCGGGGAGCTGTTTTTT.

V is TRBV28 and J is TRBJ2-7, with 8 bases matching TRBD1. Per germline, CDR1 MDHEN and CDR2 SYDVKM. J was trimmed by 0 bases and V by 3 bases; bases with no gene match: 16. The CDR3 has 19 amino acids. CDR3 residues: CASSFPGFAVDRVSYEQYF. Here the CDR3 DNA reads TGTGCCAGCAGTTTCCCCGGCTTTGCGGTGGACAGGGTCTCCTACGAGCAGTACTTC.

The chain combines TRBV7-8 with TRBJ2-5; D may be TRBD2 (5 bases). With 8 bases removed from V and 4 bases from J, the gap between germline ends came to 17 bases. The germline V gene has CDR1 SGHVS and CDR2 FQNEAQ. This CDR3 is 14 amino acids long. This chain's CDR3 is CASLFPGSGETQYF. The DNA for the CDR3 is TGTGCCAGCCTTTTTCCTGGGAGCGGAGAGACCCAGTACTTC.

The chain uses TRBV11-2 and TRBJ2-1; the D gene is possibly TRBD2 (6 bases). The ends were cut back, 3 bases at V and 12 bases at J, with 12 bases in the middle. The CDR3 contains 12 residues. Germline CDR1 reads SGHAT; CDR2 reads FQNNGV. The CDR3 sequence is CASSLGTGAQFF. CDR3 bases: TGTGCCAGCAGCTTGGGAACGGGAGCGCAGTTCTTC. Filled out from reference TRBV11-2 and TRBJ2-1, the complete variable domain reads EAGVAQSPRYKIIEKRQSVAFWCNPISGHATLYWYQQILGQGPKLLIQFQNNGVVDDSQLPKDRFSAERLKGVDSTLKIQPAKLEDSAVYLCASSLGTGAQFFGPGTRLTVL.

The chain joins TRBV28 to TRBJ2-7, with D maybe TRBD2 (6 bases). Trimming left V 3 bases short and J 5 bases short, with 20 bases between. Germline-derived CDR1 and CDR2 are MDHEN and SYDVKM. This CDR3 is 16 amino acids long. The CDR3 DNA follows: TGTGCCAGCAGTTTCCCGATTGGACTACCTTTTCACGAGCAGTACTTC. The encoded protein is CASSFPIGLPFHEQYF.

The chain links TRBV27 to TRBJ2-1, with TRBD2 identical over 16 bases. J was trimmed by 16 bases and V by 4 bases; bases with no gene match: 16. The germline CDR1 and CDR2 sequences are MNHEY and SMNVEV (reference sequence). CDR3 size: 17 residues. CDR3: CASSSLPPGLAGGISFF. CDR3 DNA sequence: TGTGCCAGCAGTTCTCTCCCTCCGGGACTAGCGGGAGGGATTAGTTTCTTC.

The chain has TRBV28 and TRBJ2-5, with TRBD2 matching 8 bases. V dropped 3 bases and J dropped 5; count of bases not matched to a gene: 2. The CDR3 length is 13 residues. Germline CDR1 is MDHEN and CDR2 is SYDVKM. CDR3 nucleotide sequence: TGTGCCAGCAGTTTGGCGGGGGGTGAGACCCAGTACTTC. This sequence encodes CASSLAGGETQYF.

The V gene is TRBV5-5, the J gene TRBJ2-1; possibly TRBD2 for D (5 bases). V dropped 0 bases and J dropped 1 base, with 8 bases sitting between them. The length of the CDR3 is 15 residues. Germline values: CDR1 SGHKS, CDR2 YYEKEE (reference sequence). The DNA for the CDR3 is TGTGCCAGCAGCTTGGCCGAGGGTTCCTACAATGAGCAGTTCTTC. Its translation: CASSLAEGSYNEQFF. The full variable domain, completed using reference TRBV5-5 and TRBJ2-1, is DAGVTQSPTHLIKTRGQQVTLRCSPISGHKSVSWYQQVLGQGPQFIFQYYEKEERGRGNFPDRFSARQFPNYSSELNVNALLLGDSALYLCASSLAEGSYNEQFFGPGTRLTVL.

This chain uses TRBV6-1 with TRBJ2-7; 10 bases are shared with TRBD1. V was pared by 1 base and J by 4 bases, with 10 bases of the junction left unmatched. There are 17 residues in the CDR3. Looked up from germline, CDR1 is MNHNS and CDR2 is SASEGT. CDR3: CASSEGIWRQGAYEQYF. The CDR3 bases are TGTGCCAGCAGTGAAGGGATATGGAGACAGGGGGCATACGAGCAGTACTTC.

This clone was seen a few times. The chain has TRBV4-2 and TRBJ2-3; D is unresolved. The CDR3 spans 13 residues. The V gene's germline CDR1 is LGHNA and CDR2 YNFKEQ. V dropped 1 base and J dropped 5 bases, with 7 bases sitting between them. The CDR3 nucleotides read TGTGCCAGCAGCCAAGCCACGGGAGATACGCAGTATTTT. This gives the protein CASSQATGDTQYF.

V and J are TRBV28 and TRBJ1-5; D is perhaps TRBD1 (5 bases). Germline values: CDR1 MDHEN, CDR2 SYDVKM. V shed 6 bases and J shed 2 bases, with 20 bases lying between them. CDR3 length: 17 residues. The CDR3 DNA reads as TGTGCCAGCAGCCCACAAACAGGTTTTGTTGGCAATCAGCCCCAGCATTTT. It is translated as CASSPQTGFVGNQPQHF.